What follows are 25 T cell receptor beta chains derived from one specimen sequenced in a study of T cell responses to AZD1222 COVID-19 vaccine. Method: immunoSEQ multiplex PCR; TCRdb's copy keeps in-frame clones and lacks some. The sample carries about 160,000 clones, 70% to 90% recorded once. The sequencing here drew on peripheral blood, taken 28 days after the second AZD1222 dose. These receptors were taken from an adult who received the AZD1222 COVID-19 vaccine.

The chain links TRBV29-1 to TRBJ2-7; 7 nucleotides align to TRBD1. The CDR3 loop spans 17 amino acids. The ends lost 1 base at V and 6 bases at J; junction bases unmatched: 18. Looked up from germline, CDR1 is SQVTM and CDR2 is ANQGSEA. CDR3 region: CSVEAHRGLGPGSEQYF. DNA for the CDR3: TGCAGCGTTGAAGCCCACAGGGGATTGGGGCCGGGCTCCGAGCAGTACTTC.

The CDR3 sequence is CASSPAGGPYEQYF. The CDR3 nucleotides read TGCGCCAGCAGCCCGGCAGGCGGCCCCTACGAGCAGTACTTC. V gene TRBV5-1 combines with J gene TRBJ2-7; no reliable D call. The CDR3 covers 14 residues. Trimming shortened V by 4 bases and J by 2 bases, and 13 bases separated the two germline ends. CDR1 is SGHRS and CDR2 is YFSETQ in the germline V gene.

The chain combines TRBV20-1 with TRBJ2-7; 16 bases line up with TRBD2. Germline V lookup: CDR1 DFQATT, CDR2 SNEGSKA (reference sequence). Unmatched junction bases numbered 5, after V lost 3 bases and J lost 0 bases. The CDR3 loop spans 17 amino acids. The CDR3 loop reads CSASGTSGGGSSYEQYF. For the CDR3, the DNA is TGCAGTGCTAGTGGGACTAGCGGGGGGGGAAGCTCCTACGAGCAGTACTTC.

This chain links TRBV4-1 with TRBJ2-2; D gene uncertain. CDR3 length: 15 residues. Germline CDR1 and CDR2: MGHRA and YSYEKL. Deletions cut 3 bases from V and 4 bases from J, with 12 bases between. The CDR3 sequence is CASSHPGIGTGELFF. Written as DNA, the CDR3 is TGCGCCAGCAGCCACCCTGGTATAGGCACCGGGGAGCTGTTTTTT.

The chain carries TRBV7-9 and TRBJ1-2, with D unresolved. CDR3 length: 12 residues. Trimming shortened V by 11 bases and J by 4 bases, and 14 bases separated the two germline ends. Germline V gives CDR1 SEHNR, CDR2 FQNEAQ (reference sequence). DNA of the CDR3: TGTGCCCTCATCGATGACCCCTATGGCTACACCTTC. This codes for CALIDDPYGYTF. The full variable domain, its missing parts supplied by reference TRBV7-9 and TRBJ1-2, is DTGVSQNPRHKITKRGQNVTFRCDPISEHNRLYWYRQTLGQGPEFLTYFQNEAQLEKSRLLSDRFSAERPKGSFSTLEIQRTEQGDSAMYLCALIDDPYGYTFGSGTRLTVV.

The chain carries TRBV5-6 and TRBJ1-2; D unresolved. From germline, CDR1 is SGHDT and CDR2 YYEEEE. Deletions cut 0 bases from V and 8 bases from J, with 8 bases between. This CDR3 is built from 12 residues. The CDR3 DNA sequence: TGTGCCAGCAGCTTGGAAGGGTCGGGCTACACCTTC. Its translation: CASSLEGSGYTF.

This rearrangement joins TRBV14 to TRBJ1-1, with 10 positions matching TRBD1. In germline, CDR1 is SGHDN, CDR2 FVKESK. The CDR3 extends over 17 amino acids. Trimming at V came to 4 bases and at J to 1 base, leaving 9 bases not matched to a gene. Here the CDR3 reads CASSPGQGFEKNTEAFF. Here the CDR3 DNA reads TGTGCCAGCAGCCCGGGACAGGGGTTTGAAAAGAACACTGAAGCTTTCTTT.

This clone was recorded a few times. This chain connects TRBV15 to TRBJ1-3; perhaps TRBD1 as D (6 bases). The V end was cut by 2 bases, the J end by 0 bases, with 14 bases between. The germline CDR1 and CDR2 sequences are LNHNV and YYDKDF (reference sequence). The CDR3 runs 17 residues. Written as DNA, the CDR3 is TGTGCCACCAGCAGATCGAGGGGGACGGTCTCTGGAAACACCATATATTTT. The encoded protein is CATSRSRGTVSGNTIYF.

This CDR3 reads CSARTGGLAFF. Here the CDR3 DNA reads TGCAGTGCCCGTACGGGAGGTTTAGCTTTCTTT. V usage is TRBV20-1 and J usage is TRBJ1-1; D is undetermined. Germline values: CDR1 DFQATT, CDR2 SNEGSKA (reference sequence). Trimming shortened V by 6 bases and J by 10 bases, and 15 bases separated the two germline ends. This CDR3 region has 11 residues.

The chain has TRBV19 and TRBJ1-1; D not certain. Trimming took off 1 base at V and 0 bases at J, with 9 bases between the two ends. Germline V gives CDR1 LNHDA, CDR2 SQIVND (reference sequence). The CDR3 runs 15 residues. The CDR3 nucleotides are TGTGCCAGTAGTATAGCCCTAGTCGTGAACACTGAAGCTTTCTTT. Its translation: CASSIALVVNTEAFF.

This clone was seen a few times. The chain links TRBV5-1 to TRBJ2-1, with TRBD1 as a possible D gene (6 bases). This CDR3 comprises 16 residues. Trimming removed 1 base at V and 0 bases at J, with 11 bases between. From germline, CDR1 is SGHRS and CDR2 YFSETQ. This chain's CDR3 is CASSLLGASSYNEQFF. CDR3 nucleotide sequence: TGCGCCAGCAGCTTGTTGGGGGCGAGCTCCTACAATGAGCAGTTCTTC. The full variable domain, with the rest looked up from reference TRBV5-1 and TRBJ2-1, is KAGVTQTPRYLIKTRGQQVTLSCSPISGHRSVSWYQQTPGQGLQFLFEYFSETQRNKGNFPGRFSGRQFSNSRSEMNVSTLELGDSALYLCASSLLGASSYNEQFFGPGTRLTVL.

V gene TRBV5-6 combines with J gene TRBJ2-7; 12 bases agree with TRBD2. V was clipped by 0 bases and J by 3 bases; unmatched bases: 7. The CDR3 length is 17 residues. Per germline, CDR1 SGHDT and CDR2 YYEEEE. DNA for the CDR3: TGTGCCAGCAGCTTGGGACTAGCGGGGGCCATCGGCTACGAGCAGTACTTC. Translated, it gives CASSLGLAGAIGYEQYF.

This chain uses TRBV3-1 (or the pseudogene TRBV3-2) with TRBJ2-1; 11 positions agree with TRBD2. There are 15 residues in the CDR3. The V gene end was trimmed by 4 bases and the J gene end by 4 bases; junction bases not matched to a gene: 3. The germline V gene has CDR1 LGHDT and CDR2 YNNKEL (reference sequence). CDR3 protein: CASSLLAGGYNEQFF. The CDR3 region has the DNA TGTGCCAGCAGCCTCCTAGCGGGGGGTTACAATGAGCAGTTCTTC.

The chain has TRBV11-1 and TRBJ2-3, with TRBD2 matching over 8 bases. Germline V lookup: CDR1 SGHAT, CDR2 FQDESV (reference sequence). The CDR3 contains 14 residues. This chain's CDR3 is CACSTGGPTDTQYF. For the CDR3, the DNA is TGTGCTTGCTCAACGGGGGGGCCGACCGATACGCAGTATTTT.

Turning to this clone: The same CDR3 also results from other DNA sequences found in this sample. The gene calls are TRBV20-1 and TRBJ2-3; D is uncertain. The CDR3 length is 11 residues. V was cut by 6 bases and J by 3 bases, with 7 bases left in between. The germline gives CDR1 DFQATT, CDR2 SNEGSKA (reference sequence). The CDR3 reads CSARPTDTQYF. The CDR3 nucleotides read TGCAGTGCCAGACCAACAGATACGCAGTATTTT.

This chain links TRBV6-5 with TRBJ1-5; TRBD1 aligns across 8 bases. V shed 7 bases, J shed 5 bases, and the junction held 4 bases outside the gene matches. In germline, CDR1 is MNHEY, CDR2 SVGAGI. This CDR3 comprises 13 residues. CDR3 protein: CASTGQEHQPQHF. The CDR3 coding sequence is TGTGCCAGCACGGGACAGGAACATCAGCCCCAGCATTTT.

V and J are TRBV5-6 and TRBJ2-7, with D perhaps TRBD1 (5 bases). CDR1 SGHDT and CDR2 YYEEEE come from the germline V gene. Trimming shortened V by 0 bases and J by 2 bases, and 12 bases separated the two germline ends. There are 15 residues in the CDR3. CDR3 region: CASSLVRVAAYEQYF. CDR3 bases: TGTGCCAGCAGCTTGGTCAGGGTGGCTGCCTACGAGCAGTACTTC.

The CDR3 sequence: CASSGRVLYEQYF. Here the CDR3 DNA reads TGTGCCAGCTCTGGCAGGGTTTTGTACGAGCAGTACTTC. The chain uses TRBV6-5 and TRBJ2-7, with a tentative D call TRBD1 (5 bases). CDR1 MNHEY and CDR2 SVGAGI come from the germline V gene. The ends were cut back, 8 bases at V and 4 bases at J, with 15 bases in the middle. The CDR3 spans 13 residues.

This clone came up once. The chain combines TRBV5-6 with TRBJ2-5; TRBD1 matches at 8 bases. CDR3 size: 14 residues. Germline lookup yields CDR1 SGHDT and CDR2 YYEEEE. V dropped 0 bases and J dropped 6; count of bases not matched to a gene: 4. The CDR3, as DNA: TGTGCCAGCAGCTTGGGGACAGGGCGGAAGACCCAGTACTTC. Translating it yields CASSLGTGRKTQYF.

The V and J genes are TRBV6-1 and TRBJ1-2; 7 nucleotides align to TRBD1. The ends lost 2 bases at V and 7 bases at J; junction bases unmatched: 4. Germline V gene sequence: CDR1 MNHNS, CDR2 SASEGT. This CDR3 is 13 amino acids long. CDR3 sequence (DNA): TGTGCCAGCAGTGAACGGACAGGACCTGGCTACACCTTC. Translating gives CASSERTGPGYTF.

This chain joins TRBV7-8 and TRBJ1-2; 7 bases are shared with TRBD1. The V gene end was trimmed by 1 base and the J gene end by 4 bases; junction bases not matched to a gene: 9. In germline, CDR1 is SGHVS, CDR2 FQNEAQ. This CDR3 region has 16 residues. The chain's CDR3 is CASSLGPGGAGYGYTF. The DNA of the CDR3 is TGTGCCAGCAGCTTAGGCCCAGGGGGGGCCGGCTATGGCTACACCTTC.

This sequence joins TRBV5-4 and TRBJ1-1, with TRBD1 matching 12 bases. The CDR3 sequence is 15 residues long. The germline CDR1 and CDR2 sequences are SGHNT and YYREEE (reference sequence). Trimming cost V 2 bases and J 5 bases; bases outside gene matches: 4. CDR3 in DNA: TGTGCCAGCAGCTTTGGGACAGGGGGCGCTACTGAAGCTTTCTTT. This gives the protein CASSFGTGGATEAFF.

V gene TRBV29-1 combines with J gene TRBJ1-4; 11 bases line up with TRBD1. The junction had 3 bases not matched to a gene; V was cut back by 5 bases and J by 7 bases. CDR3 length equals 13 residues. Germline V gives CDR1 SQVTM, CDR2 ANQGSEA. The CDR3 DNA is TGCAGCGTTCCAGGGACAGGGGGTGAAAAACTGTTTTTT. Translated, it gives CSVPGTGGEKLFF.

This CDR3 reads CASSLAGAYEQYF. As DNA, the CDR3 is TGTGCCAGCAGCTTAGCAGGGGCCTACGAGCAGTACTTC. V usage is TRBV13 and J usage is TRBJ2-7, with D perhaps TRBD1 (6 bases). Deletions cut 1 base from V and 2 bases from J, with 6 bases between. CDR3 size: 13 residues. CDR1 PRHDT and CDR2 FYEKMQ come from the germline V gene (reference sequence).

The chain carries TRBV24-1 and TRBJ1-2; 7 bases fit TRBD1. V lost 7 bases to trimming and J lost 7 bases; unmatched junction nucleotides: 8. The length of the CDR3 is 13 residues. The V gene's germline CDR1 is KGHDR and CDR2 SFDVKD. This CDR3 reads CATRDREGGGYTF. As DNA, the CDR3 is TGTGCCACCAGAGACAGGGAAGGAGGTGGCTACACCTTC.